These 10 T cell receptor beta chains came from one sample sequenced in a study of neoadjuvant anti-PD-1 for oral cavity cancer. Clones were read by immunoSEQ multiplex PCR, and TCRdb kept only the in-frame ones, dropping some. The profile shows 75,000 or so clones, 84% of them singletons. Sequencing used PBMCs, obtained before nivolumab (anti-PD-1) treatment. Every receptor here comes from a person between 40 and 79 years old with oral cavity squamous cell carcinoma.

The chain is built from TRBV5-1 and TRBJ1-2; 7 bases match TRBD1. This CDR3 is 13 amino acids long. V trimming: 7 bases; J trimming: 0 bases; junction bases outside the gene matches: 3. Germline CDR1 reads SGHRS; CDR2 reads YFSETQ. The CDR3 is CASGTEANYGYTF. CDR3 sequence (DNA): TGCGCCAGCGGGACAGAAGCTAACTATGGCTACACCTTC.

The chain links TRBV27 to TRBJ1-1; 7 bases agree with TRBD1. The V and J ends lost 8 bases and 5 bases, in that order; junction bases with no gene match: 8. Germline V CDR1 and CDR2: MNHEY, SMNVEV (reference sequence). The CDR3 contains 13 residues. The CDR3 reads CASGVQGETEAFF. In nucleotides, the CDR3 is TGTGCCAGCGGGGTCCAGGGGGAAACTGAAGCTTTCTTT.

This clone has just a few counts. The chain joins TRBV2 to TRBJ2-2; possibly TRBD1 or TRBD2 for D (5 bases each). CDR3 length: 14 residues. Germline CDR1 reads SNHLY; CDR2 reads FYNNEI. Trimming left V 4 bases short and J 5 bases short, with 11 bases between. The CDR3 spells CASSVGETTGELFF. The CDR3 nucleotides are TGTGCCAGCAGTGTGGGGGAGACAACCGGGGAGCTGTTTTTT.

The chain links TRBV29-1 to TRBJ2-1; D uncertain. Germline CDR1 SQVTM, CDR2 ANQGSEA. There are 16 residues in the CDR3. Trimming left V 0 bases short and J 0 bases short, with 12 bases between. Here the CDR3 DNA reads TGCAGCGTTGAAGATCAGAGCCGACGCTCCTACAATGAGCAGTTCTTC. Protein product: CSVEDQSRRSYNEQFF.

The chain uses TRBV30 and TRBJ2-2; the D is unclear. V shed 0 bases and J shed 3 bases, with 8 bases lying between them. Per germline, CDR1 GTSNPN and CDR2 SVGIG (reference sequence). There are 14 residues in the CDR3. The CDR3 region has the DNA TGTGCCTGGAGTGTACTCTGGGACACCGGGGAGCTGTTTTTT. Encoded protein: CAWSVLWDTGELFF.

This chain connects TRBV7-8 to TRBJ2-1; 10 bases match TRBD1. The trim removed 5 bases at V and 4 bases at J, leaving 11 bases unmatched. Germline CDR1 is SGHVS and CDR2 is FQNEAQ. The CDR3 loop spans 17 amino acids. CDR3 loop: CASSPFGGQGGYNEQFF. Written as DNA, the CDR3 is TGTGCCAGCAGCCCATTCGGTGGACAGGGGGGATACAATGAGCAGTTCTTC. The complete variable domain, with remaining parts taken from reference TRBV7-8 and TRBJ2-1, reads GAGVSQSPRYKVAKRGQDVALRCDPISGHVSLFWYQQALGQGPEFLTYFQNEAQLDKSGLPSDRFFAERPEGSVSTLKIQRTQQEDSAVYLCASSPFGGQGGYNEQFFGPGTRLTVL.

The rearrangement uses TRBV28 and TRBJ2-7, with D possibly being TRBD2 (6 bases). The CDR3 is 14 residues long. V lost 5 bases to trimming and J lost 3 bases, with 14 bases between them. Germline loops: CDR1 MDHEN, CDR2 SYDVKM. The CDR3 coding sequence is TGTGCCAGCAGTGGGGGGTCTACCCTCTACGAGCAGTACTTC. This gives the protein CASSGGSTLYEQYF. The full variable domain, its missing parts supplied by reference TRBV28 and TRBJ2-7, is DVKVTQSSRYLVKRTGEKVFLECVQDMDHENMFWYRQDPGLGLRLIYFSYDVKMKEKGDIPEGYSVSREKKERFSLILESASTNQTSMYLCASSGGSTLYEQYFGPGTRLTVT.

The J gene is TRBJ1-1, the V gene TRBV6-5; the D is unclear. Per the germline V gene, CDR1 is MNHEY and CDR2 is SVGAGI. The CDR3 sequence is 11 residues long. Trimming took off 3 bases at V and 11 bases at J, with 10 bases between the two ends. In nucleotides, the CDR3 is TGTGCCAGCAGTTATAATCAATGGGCTTTCTTT. It is translated as CASSYNQWAFF.

This rearrangement joins TRBV5-1 to TRBJ2-5; D gene uncertain. With 2 bases removed from V and 2 bases from J, the gap between germline ends came to 10 bases. Germline lookup yields CDR1 SGHRS and CDR2 YFSETQ. CDR3 size: 14 residues. This chain's CDR3 is CASSFSDSQETQYF. The CDR3 nucleotides are TGCGCCAGCAGCTTCTCCGACTCTCAAGAGACCCAGTACTTC.

J is TRBJ2-7 and V is TRBV6-6; 8 bases are shared with TRBD1. The CDR3 extends over 14 amino acids. The germline gives CDR1 MNHNY, CDR2 SVGAGI (reference sequence). Trimming at V came to 6 bases and at J to 0 bases, leaving 4 bases not matched to a gene. The CDR3 nucleotides are TGTGCCAGCAGCCACACAGGGGGCTCCTACGAGCAGTACTTC. It yields the protein CASSHTGGSYEQYF.